A selection of T cell receptor beta chains follows, all from one sample in a study of blood T cell repertoires in COVID-19. TCRdb's copy holds only in-frame clones and misses some; the assay was immunoSEQ multiplex PCR. The sample gives about 320,000 clones, 70% to 90% of which show up once; about 6% is in the top ten. Input material: PBMCs or T cells enriched from blood (not recorded which). Receptor source: a woman in her 30s who had recovered from COVID-19. CDR3s include the opening cysteine and the closing phenylalanine or tryptophan. A D gene is named only where the DNA matches it firmly. The size field is filled for only some rows; it gives once, few, many or a size class.

CDR3nt: TGTGCCAGCAGTGTAGGGCGGGCCTACGAGCAGTACTTC
CDR3aa: CASSVGRAYEQYF
v_gene: TRBV2
j_gene: TRBJ2-7
abundance: NA
d_gene: NA

CDR3nt: TGTGCCAGCAGTGAAGTTACAGCGGGTTCCGGGGAGCTGTTTTTT
CDR3aa: CASSEVTAGSGELFF
v_gene: TRBV2
j_gene: TRBJ2-2
abundance: NA
d_gene: NA

CDR3nt: TGTGCCAGCAGCCCCGGTGGGGGGTCTGGAAACACCATATATTTT
CDR3aa: CASSPGGGSGNTIYF
v_gene: TRBV7-2
j_gene: TRBJ1-3
abundance: NA
d_gene: NA

CDR3nt: TGTGCCAGCAGCTTAGAAGGGCTAGCGGGGGGTTTGAAGACCCAGTACTTC
CDR3aa: CASSLEGLAGGLKTQYF
v_gene: TRBV7-9
j_gene: TRBJ2-5
abundance: NA
d_gene: TRBD2

CDR3nt: TGTGCCAGCAGCTCGCGGACAGGGGGTGGACAGCCCCAGCATTTT
CDR3aa: CASSSRTGGGQPQHF
v_gene: TRBV7-2
j_gene: TRBJ1-5
abundance: NA
d_gene: TRBD1

CDR3nt: TGTGCCAGCTCAGTAAAGTCCCAACCAGGGGAAGCTTTCTTT
CDR3aa: CASSVKSQPGEAFF
v_gene: TRBV18
j_gene: TRBJ1-1
abundance: NA
d_gene: NA

CDR3nt: TGTGCCAGCAGCACCTCCGGGACAGAGAACACTGAAGCTTTCTTT
CDR3aa: CASSTSGTENTEAFF
v_gene: TRBV5-6
j_gene: TRBJ1-1
abundance: NA
d_gene: TRBD1

CDR3nt: TGCGCCAGCACAGGGGGCGATCAGCCCCAGCATTTT
CDR3aa: CASTGGDQPQHF
v_gene: TRBV5-1
j_gene: TRBJ1-5
abundance: NA
d_gene: TRBD1

CDR3nt: TGTGCCAGCAGCACCTATAGGACAGGGGGACAAGAGACCCAGTACTTC
CDR3aa: CASSTYRTGGQETQYF
v_gene: TRBV7-2
j_gene: TRBJ2-5
abundance: NA
d_gene: TRBD1

CDR3nt: TGTGCCAGTTCCGCGGGACCGATGTATGGCTACACCTTC
CDR3aa: CASSAGPMYGYTF
v_gene: TRBV19
j_gene: TRBJ1-2
abundance: NA
d_gene: NA

CDR3nt: TGTGCCAGCAGCCAGGACAGGCGGGCTGAAGCTTTCTTT
CDR3aa: CASSQDRRAEAFF
v_gene: TRBV6-5
j_gene: TRBJ1-1
abundance: NA
d_gene: TRBD1

CDR3nt: TGTGCCAGCAGTTACTCCGAGGGGGGGGACACTGAAGCTTTCTTT
CDR3aa: CASSYSEGGDTEAFF
v_gene: TRBV6-5
j_gene: TRBJ1-1
abundance: NA
d_gene: NA

CDR3nt: TGTGCCAGCAGTGAAGTCTCGTGGAGGGTGGACTATGGCTACACCTTC
CDR3aa: CASSEVSWRVDYGYTF
v_gene: TRBV6-1
j_gene: TRBJ1-2
abundance: NA
d_gene: NA

CDR3nt: TGTGCCAGCAGCTTAATGGCAGGGTCGTCATTGGATGAGCAGTTCTTC
CDR3aa: CASSLMAGSSLDEQFF
v_gene: TRBV7-6
j_gene: TRBJ2-1
abundance: NA
d_gene: NA

CDR3nt: TGTGCCAGCAGCTCAGACAGGGATATCAACTATGGCTACACCTTC
CDR3aa: CASSSDRDINYGYTF
v_gene: TRBV5-6
j_gene: TRBJ1-2
abundance: NA
d_gene: TRBD1

CDR3nt: TGTGCCAGCAGCTTCAGACGGGGGGGGAACTATGGCTACACCTTC
CDR3aa: CASSFRRGGNYGYTF
v_gene: TRBV7-2
j_gene: TRBJ1-2
abundance: NA
d_gene: NA

CDR3nt: TGTGCCAGCAGCTCCCTCGGGGGTTCCCAAGAGACCCAGTACTTC
CDR3aa: CASSSLGGSQETQYF
v_gene: TRBV27
j_gene: TRBJ2-5
abundance: NA
d_gene: NA

CDR3nt: TGTGCCAGCTCGAGGGCCCTGAGGGATGGCTACACCTTC
CDR3aa: CASSRALRDGYTF
v_gene: TRBV21-1
j_gene: TRBJ1-2
abundance: once
d_gene: NA

CDR3nt: TGTGCCAGTCGATGGGGCGGATCCACCGGGGAGCTGTTTTTT
CDR3aa: CASRWGGSTGELFF
v_gene: TRBV19
j_gene: TRBJ2-2
abundance: NA
d_gene: NA

CDR3nt: TGTGCCAGCACTTTGGGACTAGCGGGGTTAGGGGATGAGCAGTTCTTC
CDR3aa: CASTLGLAGLGDEQFF
v_gene: TRBV6-6
j_gene: TRBJ2-1
abundance: once
d_gene: TRBD2

CDR3nt: TGTGCCAGCAGCACCCGGACAGGGTATGGCTACACCTTC
CDR3aa: CASSTRTGYGYTF
v_gene: TRBV7-8
j_gene: TRBJ1-2
abundance: NA
d_gene: TRBD1

CDR3nt: TGTGCCAGCAGCCAAGATGGGGGGGCCCCAGATACGCAGTATTTT
CDR3aa: CASSQDGGAPDTQYF
v_gene: TRBV4-2
j_gene: TRBJ2-3
abundance: NA
d_gene: NA

CDR3nt: TGTGCCAGCAGTGAAGCGCTTGACCGCCCGGGGTATGGCTACACCTTC
CDR3aa: CASSEALDRPGYGYTF
v_gene: TRBV6-1
j_gene: TRBJ1-2
abundance: NA
d_gene: NA

CDR3nt: TGTGCCAGCAGCCAAAGAGGGCACTCTGGAAACACCATATATTTT
CDR3aa: CASSQRGHSGNTIYF
v_gene: TRBV3-1/TRBV3-2
j_gene: TRBJ1-3
abundance: few
d_gene: NA

CDR3nt: TGTGCCAGTAGTATAATGGACAGGGGACAAAGCAATCAGCCCCAGCATTTT
CDR3aa: CASSIMDRGQSNQPQHF
v_gene: TRBV19
j_gene: TRBJ1-5
abundance: NA
d_gene: TRBD1

CDR3nt: TGTGCCAGCAGCGCATTTCGGGGAACTGAAGCTTTCTTT
CDR3aa: CASSAFRGTEAFF
v_gene: TRBV6-5
j_gene: TRBJ1-1
abundance: NA
d_gene: NA

CDR3nt: TGTGCCAGCTCGAGCCGGACAGGGCCCACCGGGGAGCTGTTTTTT
CDR3aa: CASSSRTGPTGELFF
v_gene: TRBV18
j_gene: TRBJ2-2
abundance: NA
d_gene: TRBD1

CDR3nt: TGTGCCAGTACCTCGACTGAATCTGGAAACACCATATATTTT
CDR3aa: CASTSTESGNTIYF
v_gene: TRBV19
j_gene: TRBJ1-3
abundance: NA
d_gene: NA

CDR3nt: TGTGCCAGTAGTGAAACCGCACCGGGTGCCGGGAGCAATCAGCCCCAGCATTTT
CDR3aa: CASSETAPGAGSNQPQHF
v_gene: TRBV19
j_gene: TRBJ1-5
abundance: NA
d_gene: NA

CDR3nt: TGTGCCAGCGGCAATCCAAACGCCAATGAGCAGTTCTTC
CDR3aa: CASGNPNANEQFF
v_gene: TRBV6-5
j_gene: TRBJ2-1
abundance: NA
d_gene: NA

CDR3nt: TGTGCCAGCAGCCAAGTGGGACAGTCCGTGGGCTACACCTTC
CDR3aa: CASSQVGQSVGYTF
v_gene: TRBV14
j_gene: TRBJ1-2
abundance: NA
d_gene: TRBD1

CDR3nt: TGTGCCAGCAGCTTTACAGGGACGGAAGCTTTCTTT
CDR3aa: CASSFTGTEAFF
v_gene: TRBV9
j_gene: TRBJ1-1
abundance: NA
d_gene: NA

CDR3nt: TGCGCCAGCAGCCTCGGTATGGGCAGGAAGAACACTGAAGCTTTCTTT
CDR3aa: CASSLGMGRKNTEAFF
v_gene: TRBV4-1
j_gene: TRBJ1-1
abundance: NA
d_gene: NA

CDR3nt: TGTGCCAGCAGCTTAGATCTGGCGGGCACTGAAGCTTTCTTT
CDR3aa: CASSLDLAGTEAFF
v_gene: TRBV11-2
j_gene: TRBJ1-1
abundance: once
d_gene: NA

CDR3nt: TGTGCCAGCAGTTCCGTGGACACCAGGGAATCTGGAAACACCATATATTTT
CDR3aa: CASSSVDTRESGNTIYF
v_gene: TRBV7-9
j_gene: TRBJ1-3
abundance: NA
d_gene: NA

CDR3nt: TGTGCCAGCAGCTTACGGGGGGGCGTGCCGTACGAGCAGTACTTC
CDR3aa: CASSLRGGVPYEQYF
v_gene: TRBV11-2
j_gene: TRBJ2-7
abundance: NA
d_gene: TRBD2

CDR3nt: TGTGCCAGCAGTAGGGACAGGCCAGGGGGCACCTTC
CDR3aa: CASSRDRPGGTF
v_gene: TRBV2
j_gene: TRBJ1-2
abundance: NA
d_gene: TRBD1

CDR3nt: TGTGCCAGCAGCTCCTTCGGGGGAATCACTGAAGCTTTCTTT
CDR3aa: CASSSFGGITEAFF
v_gene: TRBV5-4
j_gene: TRBJ1-1
abundance: NA
d_gene: NA

CDR3nt: TGTGCCAGCAGCGTACGAGAGGGGGCGGCTGGGGCCAACGTCCTGACTTTC
CDR3aa: CASSVREGAAGANVLTF
v_gene: TRBV9
j_gene: TRBJ2-6
abundance: once
d_gene: TRBD1

CDR3nt: TGTGCCTGGAGCCACAGGGCCCCAGGAAACACCATATATTTT
CDR3aa: CAWSHRAPGNTIYF
v_gene: TRBV30
j_gene: TRBJ1-3
abundance: few
d_gene: NA

CDR3nt: TGCGCCAGCAGCCCCCCCCGCTCCTACAATGAGCAGTTCTTC
CDR3aa: CASSPPRSYNEQFF
v_gene: TRBV4-1
j_gene: TRBJ2-1
abundance: NA
d_gene: NA

CDR3nt: TGTGCCAGTAGTATAGATGGGACAGGGAATCAGCCCCAGCATTTT
CDR3aa: CASSIDGTGNQPQHF
v_gene: TRBV19
j_gene: TRBJ1-5
abundance: NA
d_gene: TRBD1

CDR3nt: TGCGCCAGCAGCTTGGGACAGGGGGCTGGTGGAAACACCATATATTTT
CDR3aa: CASSLGQGAGGNTIYF
v_gene: TRBV5-1
j_gene: TRBJ1-3
abundance: NA
d_gene: TRBD1